This TCR beta chain was captured in a study of T cells after yellow fever vaccination. Study information: The SMART-Seq v4 Ultra Low Input method served to prepare the low-cell-number fractions.

From the 5' RACE reads, TCRdb called clonotypes with MiXCR, one entry per CDR3 protein. The sample yields 620,000 or so distinct CDR3 sequences, roughly 12% seen once. The material was PBMCs, obtained on the day of the yellow fever booster vaccination. This clonotype was obtained from a man between 25 and 39 years old who received the YFV17D yellow fever vaccine.

The CDR3: CASLGLLNTEAFF. In DNA form, the CDR3 reads TGTGCCAGCCTGGGCCTCCTTAACACTGAAGCTTTCTTT. V usage is TRBV6-1 and J usage is TRBJ1-1; D gene ambiguous. The CDR3 sequence is 13 residues long. CDR1 and CDR2 from the germline V gene are MNHNS and SASEGT. Trimming pared 8 bases from V and 2 bases from J, leaving 12 bases between.